What follows are 5 T cell receptor beta chains derived from one specimen sequenced in a study of immune cell composition in non-small cell lung cancer. Sequencing used immunoSEQ multiplex PCR; TCRdb keeps in-frame clones, though not all of them. The sample contains approximately 2,000 clones, roughly 85% of which appear only once. Sequenced sample: lung tumor tissue. These receptors were taken from a human donor with non-small cell lung cancer.

This sequence joins TRBV6-1 and TRBJ2-1, with TRBD2 matching over 8 bases. This CDR3 is 15 amino acids long. V lost 1 base to trimming and J lost 2 bases; unmatched junction nucleotides: 1. CDR1 is MNHNS, CDR2 SASEGT, per germline. The CDR3 reads CASSEGTSPYNEQFF. Here the CDR3 DNA reads TGTGCCAGCAGTGAAGGGACTAGCCCCTACAATGAGCAGTTCTTC.

This rearrangement joins TRBV28 to TRBJ2-3, with a tentative D call TRBD1 (5 bases). V lost 2 bases and J 4 bases, leaving 13 bases between the germline ends. The CDR3 has 15 residues. CDR1 is MDHEN, CDR2 SYDVKM, per germline. The CDR3 nucleotides read TGTGCCAGCAGTTTAGATAGGGGTGGCGCAGATACGCAGTATTTT. Encoded protein: CASSLDRGGADTQYF.

This rearrangement joins TRBV27 to TRBJ1-2, with TRBD1 matching over 7 bases. CDR3 length: 15 residues. The V gene end was trimmed by 3 bases and the J gene end by 6 bases; junction bases not matched to a gene: 10. Germline CDR1 and CDR2: MNHEY and SMNVEV (reference sequence). The CDR3 DNA reads as TGTGCCAGCAGTTTTGGCCCTACAGGGGTGGATGGCTACACCTTC. Its translation: CASSFGPTGVDGYTF.

V usage is TRBV4-3 and J usage is TRBJ1-5, with D unresolved. The CDR3 length is 14 residues. In germline, CDR1 is LGHNA, CDR2 YSLEER. Trimming shortened V by 0 bases and J by 6 bases, and 9 bases separated the two germline ends. CDR3 sequence reads: CASSQDRNSQPQHF. Here the CDR3 DNA reads TGCGCCAGCAGCCAAGATCGGAACAGTCAGCCCCAGCATTTT.

The sample holds a few counts of this clone. The chain has TRBV29-1 and TRBJ2-7; D is unclear. Germline V gene lookup returns CDR1 SQVTM and CDR2 ANQGSEA. The CDR3 runs to 13 residues. The V and J ends lost 4 bases and 5 bases respectively, with 15 bases between them. CDR3 in DNA: TGCAGCGTTGTGTTCACAGAGAATCACGAGCAGTACTTC. Encoded protein: CSVVFTENHEQYF.